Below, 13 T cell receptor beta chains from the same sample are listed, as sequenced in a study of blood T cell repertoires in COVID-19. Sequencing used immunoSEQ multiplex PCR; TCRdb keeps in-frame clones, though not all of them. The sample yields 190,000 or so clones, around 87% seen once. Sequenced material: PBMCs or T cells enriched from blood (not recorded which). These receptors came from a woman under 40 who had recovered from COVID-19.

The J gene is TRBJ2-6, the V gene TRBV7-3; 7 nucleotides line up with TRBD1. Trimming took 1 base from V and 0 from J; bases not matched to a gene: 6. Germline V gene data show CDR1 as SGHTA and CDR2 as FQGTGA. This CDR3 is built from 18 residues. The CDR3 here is CASSLMPGQSSGANVLTF. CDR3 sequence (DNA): TGTGCCAGCAGCTTAATGCCGGGACAGTCCTCTGGGGCCAACGTCCTGACTTTC.

CDR3 region: CASSFPGQGASDTQYF. The CDR3 coding sequence is TGTGCCAGCAGCTTCCCGGGACAGGGGGCATCAGATACGCAGTATTTT. The chain links TRBV11-3 to TRBJ2-3, with 12 bases lining up with TRBD1. After removal of 3 bases from V and 4 bases from J, the junction contained 5 bases not matched to a gene. This CDR3 is built from 16 residues. Per germline, CDR1 SGHNT and CDR2 YENEEA.

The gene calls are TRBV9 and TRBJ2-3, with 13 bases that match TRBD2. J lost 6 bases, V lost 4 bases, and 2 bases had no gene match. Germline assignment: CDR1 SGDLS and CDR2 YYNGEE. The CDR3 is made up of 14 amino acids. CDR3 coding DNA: TGTGCCAGCAGCACTAGCGGGGGGGCTGATACGCAGTATTTT. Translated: CASSTSGGADTQYF.

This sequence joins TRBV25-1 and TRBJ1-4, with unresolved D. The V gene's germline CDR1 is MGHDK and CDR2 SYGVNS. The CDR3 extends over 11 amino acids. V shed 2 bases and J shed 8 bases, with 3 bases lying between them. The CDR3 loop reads CASSEREKLFF. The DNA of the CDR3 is TGTGCCAGCAGTGAACGGGAAAAACTGTTTTTT.

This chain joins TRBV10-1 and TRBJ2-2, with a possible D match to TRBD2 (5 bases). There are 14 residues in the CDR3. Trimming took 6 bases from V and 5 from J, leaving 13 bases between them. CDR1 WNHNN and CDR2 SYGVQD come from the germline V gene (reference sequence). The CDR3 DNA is TGCGCCAGCAGGGGTTGGGAGACTACCGGGGAGCTGTTTTTT. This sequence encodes CASRGWETTGELFF.

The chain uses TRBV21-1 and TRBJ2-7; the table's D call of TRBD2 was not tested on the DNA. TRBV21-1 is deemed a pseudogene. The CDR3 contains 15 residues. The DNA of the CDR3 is TGTGCCAGCAGCACCTGCGCGGGTAGCTCCTACGAGCAGTACTTC. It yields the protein CASSTCAGSSYEQYF.

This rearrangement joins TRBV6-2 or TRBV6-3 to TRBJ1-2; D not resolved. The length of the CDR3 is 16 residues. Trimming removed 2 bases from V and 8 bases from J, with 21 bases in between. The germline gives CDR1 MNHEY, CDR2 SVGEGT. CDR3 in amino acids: CASSYTPPGSSGGYTF. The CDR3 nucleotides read TGTGCCAGCAGTTACACCCCGCCCGGCAGTTCGGGGGGCTACACCTTC.

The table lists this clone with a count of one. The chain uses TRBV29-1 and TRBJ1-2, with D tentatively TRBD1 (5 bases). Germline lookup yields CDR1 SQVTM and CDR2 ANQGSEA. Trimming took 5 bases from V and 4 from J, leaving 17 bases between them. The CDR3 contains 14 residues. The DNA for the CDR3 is TGCAGCGTTAGTCACAGGTCCGACCGCTATGGCTACACCTTC. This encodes CSVSHRSDRYGYTF.

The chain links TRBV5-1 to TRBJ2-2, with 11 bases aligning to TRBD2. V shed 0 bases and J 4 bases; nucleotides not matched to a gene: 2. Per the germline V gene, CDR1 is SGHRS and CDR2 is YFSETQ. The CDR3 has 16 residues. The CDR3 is CASSLELAGVTGELFF. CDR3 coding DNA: TGCGCCAGCAGCTTGGAACTAGCGGGAGTCACCGGGGAGCTGTTTTTT.

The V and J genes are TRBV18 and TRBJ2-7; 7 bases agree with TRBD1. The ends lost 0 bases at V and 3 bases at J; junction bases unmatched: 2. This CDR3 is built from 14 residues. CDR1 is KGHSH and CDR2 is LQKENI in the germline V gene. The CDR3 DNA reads TGTGCCAGCTCACCACCGGGACAGAACTACGAGCAGTACTTC. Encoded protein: CASSPPGQNYEQYF.

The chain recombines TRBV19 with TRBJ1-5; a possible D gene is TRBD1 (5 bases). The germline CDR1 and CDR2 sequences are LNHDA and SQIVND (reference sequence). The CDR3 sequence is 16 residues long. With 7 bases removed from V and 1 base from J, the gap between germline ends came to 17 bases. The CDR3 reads CASIRGGNPSNQPQHF. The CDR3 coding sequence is TGTGCCAGTATTAGGGGAGGAAATCCCAGCAATCAGCCCCAGCATTTT.

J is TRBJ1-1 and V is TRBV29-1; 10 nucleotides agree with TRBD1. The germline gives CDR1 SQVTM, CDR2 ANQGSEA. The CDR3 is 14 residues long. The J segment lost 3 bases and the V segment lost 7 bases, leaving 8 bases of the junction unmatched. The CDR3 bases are TGCAGCGCTGGGGGGGACAGGGGCTACACTGAAGCTTTCTTT. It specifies CSAGGDRGYTEAFF.

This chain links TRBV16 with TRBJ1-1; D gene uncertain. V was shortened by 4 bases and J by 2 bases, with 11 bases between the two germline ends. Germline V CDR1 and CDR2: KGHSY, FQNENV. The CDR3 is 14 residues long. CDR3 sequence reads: CASSRRTTNTEAFF. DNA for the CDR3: TGTGCCAGCAGCCGACGGACTACCAACACTGAAGCTTTCTTT.